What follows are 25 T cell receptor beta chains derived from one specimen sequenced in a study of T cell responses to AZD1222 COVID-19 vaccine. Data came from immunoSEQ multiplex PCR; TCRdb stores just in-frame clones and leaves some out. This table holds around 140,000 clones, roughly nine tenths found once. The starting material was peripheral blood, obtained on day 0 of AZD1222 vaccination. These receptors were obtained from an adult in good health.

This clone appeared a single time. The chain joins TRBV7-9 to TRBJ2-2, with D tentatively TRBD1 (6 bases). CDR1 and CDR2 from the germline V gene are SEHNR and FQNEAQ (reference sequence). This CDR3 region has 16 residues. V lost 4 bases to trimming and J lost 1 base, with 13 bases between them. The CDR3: CASSSGTGLNTGELFF. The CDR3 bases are TGTGCCAGCAGCTCGGGTACAGGGCTGAACACCGGGGAGCTGTTTTTT.

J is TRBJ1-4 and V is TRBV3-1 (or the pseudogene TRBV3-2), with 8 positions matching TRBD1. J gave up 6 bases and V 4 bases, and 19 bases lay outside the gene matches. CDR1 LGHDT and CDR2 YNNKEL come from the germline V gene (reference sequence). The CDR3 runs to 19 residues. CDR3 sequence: CASSPANRDSQGGDEKLFF. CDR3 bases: TGTGCCAGCAGCCCAGCGAATCGGGACTCACAGGGGGGAGATGAAAAACTGTTTTTT.

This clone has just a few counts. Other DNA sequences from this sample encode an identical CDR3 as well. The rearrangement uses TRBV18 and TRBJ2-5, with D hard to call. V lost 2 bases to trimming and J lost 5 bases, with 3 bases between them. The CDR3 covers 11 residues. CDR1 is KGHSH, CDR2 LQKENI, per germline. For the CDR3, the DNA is TGTGCCAGCTCACCAGGCGAGACCCAGTACTTC. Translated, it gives CASSPGETQYF.

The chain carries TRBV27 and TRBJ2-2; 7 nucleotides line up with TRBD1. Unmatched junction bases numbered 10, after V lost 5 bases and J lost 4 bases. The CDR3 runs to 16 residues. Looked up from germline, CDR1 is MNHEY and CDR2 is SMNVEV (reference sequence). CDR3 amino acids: CASSPAGGYSTGELFF. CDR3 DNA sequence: TGTGCCAGCAGTCCCGCAGGGGGTTACAGCACCGGGGAGCTGTTTTTT.

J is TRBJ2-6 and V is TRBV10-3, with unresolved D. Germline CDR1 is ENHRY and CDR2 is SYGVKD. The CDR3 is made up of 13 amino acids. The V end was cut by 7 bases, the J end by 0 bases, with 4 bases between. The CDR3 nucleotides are TGTGCCATCATGGTCTCTGGGGCCAACGTCCTGACTTTC. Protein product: CAIMVSGANVLTF.

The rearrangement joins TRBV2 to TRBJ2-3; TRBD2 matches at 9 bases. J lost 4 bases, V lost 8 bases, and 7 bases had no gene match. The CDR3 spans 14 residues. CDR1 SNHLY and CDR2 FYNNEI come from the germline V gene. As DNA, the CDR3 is TGTGCCAGCGGGATAGCGGGGGCCCCAGATACGCAGTATTTT. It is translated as CASGIAGAPDTQYF. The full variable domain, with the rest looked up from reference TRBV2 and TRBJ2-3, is EPEVTQTPSHQVTQMGQEVILRCVPISNHLYFYWYRQILGQKVEFLVSFYNNEISEKSEIFDDQFSVERPDGSNFTLKIRSTKLEDSAMYFCASGIAGAPDTQYFGPGTRLTVL.

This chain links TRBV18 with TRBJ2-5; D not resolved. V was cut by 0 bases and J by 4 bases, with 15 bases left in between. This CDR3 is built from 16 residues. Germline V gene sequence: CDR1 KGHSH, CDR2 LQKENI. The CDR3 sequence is CASSPPQRLVRETQYF. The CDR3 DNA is TGTGCCAGCTCACCACCGCAACGGCTAGTCAGAGAGACCCAGTACTTC.

In DNA, the CDR3 is TGCGCCAGCAGCCAAGATTCGGACGGTTATGGCTACACCTTC. This gives the protein CASSQDSDGYGYTF. The rearrangement uses TRBV4-1 and TRBJ1-2; no clear D. V was trimmed by 0 bases and J by 5 bases, leaving 10 bases between them. This CDR3 has 14 residues. Germline V lookup: CDR1 MGHRA, CDR2 YSYEKL.

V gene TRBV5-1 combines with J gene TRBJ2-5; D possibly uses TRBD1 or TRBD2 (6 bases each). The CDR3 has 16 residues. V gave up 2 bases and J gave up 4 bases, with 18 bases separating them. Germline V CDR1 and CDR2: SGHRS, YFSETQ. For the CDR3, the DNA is TGCGCCAGCAGCTTTAAATACGGGGGCGAAGGAGAGACCCAGTACTTC. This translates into CASSFKYGGEGETQYF.

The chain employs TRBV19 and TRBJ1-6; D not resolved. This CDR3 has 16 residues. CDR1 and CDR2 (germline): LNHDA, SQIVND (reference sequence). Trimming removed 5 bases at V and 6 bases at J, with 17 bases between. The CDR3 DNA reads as TGTGCCAGTAGTCCTCACGGGAGACCGGGTAATTCACCCCTCCACTTT. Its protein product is CASSPHGRPGNSPLHF. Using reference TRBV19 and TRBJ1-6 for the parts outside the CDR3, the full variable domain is DGGITQSPKYLFRKEGQNVTLSCEQNLNHDAMYWYRQDPGQGLRLIYYSQIVNDFQKGDIAEGYSVSREKKESFPLTVTSAQKNPTAFYLCASSPHGRPGNSPLHFGNGTRLTVT.

The CDR3 protein is CASSYSTAGGPSGQYF. The CDR3 nucleotides read TGTGCCAGCAGTTACTCTACGGCGGGAGGACCGTCGGGGCAGTACTTC. The V and J genes are TRBV6-6 and TRBJ2-7, with TRBD2 matching over 8 bases. This CDR3 comprises 16 residues. Trimming took 0 bases from V and 9 from J; bases not matched to a gene: 13. The germline V gene encodes CDR1 MNHNY and CDR2 SVGAGI (reference sequence).

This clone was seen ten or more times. The CDR3: CASGLGQEYEQYF. The CDR3 nucleotides read TGTGCTAGTGGACTAGGACAGGAGTACGAGCAGTACTTC. V is TRBV12-5 and J is TRBJ2-7; 7 bases are shared with TRBD1. CDR1 is LGHNT and CDR2 is FRNRAP in the germline V gene. The CDR3 extends over 13 amino acids. J lost 4 bases, V lost 6 bases, and 6 bases had no gene match.

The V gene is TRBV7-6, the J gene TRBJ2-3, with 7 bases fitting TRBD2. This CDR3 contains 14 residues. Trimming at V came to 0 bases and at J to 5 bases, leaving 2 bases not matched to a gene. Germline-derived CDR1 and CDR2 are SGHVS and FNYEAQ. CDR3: CASSLAGGRDTQYF. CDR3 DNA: TGTGCCAGCAGCTTAGCGGGAGGGAGAGATACGCAGTATTTT.

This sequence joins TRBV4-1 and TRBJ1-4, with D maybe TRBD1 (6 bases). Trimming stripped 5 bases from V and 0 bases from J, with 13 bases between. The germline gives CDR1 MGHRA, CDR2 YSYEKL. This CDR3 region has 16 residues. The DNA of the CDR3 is TGCGCCAGCAGCGCGACAGGAGTTGCAACTAATGAAAAACTGTTTTTT. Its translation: CASSATGVATNEKLFF.

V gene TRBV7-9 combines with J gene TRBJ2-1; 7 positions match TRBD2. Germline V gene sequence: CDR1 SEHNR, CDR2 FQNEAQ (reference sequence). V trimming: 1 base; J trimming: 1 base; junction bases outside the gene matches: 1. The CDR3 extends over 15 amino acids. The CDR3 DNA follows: TGTGCCAGCAGCTTAGGACTAGCATCCTACAATGAGCAGTTCTTC. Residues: CASSLGLASYNEQFF. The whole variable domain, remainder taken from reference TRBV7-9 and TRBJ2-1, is DTGVSQNPRHKITKRGQNVTFRCDPISEHNRLYWYRQTLGQGPEFLTYFQNEAQLEKSRLLSDRFSAERPKGSFSTLEIQRTEQGDSAMYLCASSLGLASYNEQFFGPGTRLTVL.

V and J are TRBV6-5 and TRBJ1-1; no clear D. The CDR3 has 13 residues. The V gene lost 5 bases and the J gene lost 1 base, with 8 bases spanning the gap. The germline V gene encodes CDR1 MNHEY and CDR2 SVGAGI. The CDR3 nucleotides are TGTGCCAGCAGTCCTGTACGGAACACTGAAGCTTTCTTT. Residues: CASSPVRNTEAFF.

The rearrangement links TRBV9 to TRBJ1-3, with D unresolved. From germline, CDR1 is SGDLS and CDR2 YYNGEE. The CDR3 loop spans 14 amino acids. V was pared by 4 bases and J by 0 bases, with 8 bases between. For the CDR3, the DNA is TGTGCCAGCAGCACGGGGTTCTCTGGAAACACCATATATTTT. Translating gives CASSTGFSGNTIYF.

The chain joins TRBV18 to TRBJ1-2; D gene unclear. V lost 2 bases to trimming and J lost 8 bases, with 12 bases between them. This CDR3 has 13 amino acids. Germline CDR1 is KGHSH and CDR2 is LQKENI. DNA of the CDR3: TGTGCCAGCTCACCAGGCGTGACCAGCGGCTACACCTTC. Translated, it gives CASSPGVTSGYTF.

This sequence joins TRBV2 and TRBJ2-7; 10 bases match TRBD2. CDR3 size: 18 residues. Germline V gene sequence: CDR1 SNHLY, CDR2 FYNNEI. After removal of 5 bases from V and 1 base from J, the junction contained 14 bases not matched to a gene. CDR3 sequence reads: CASSSLRASGSQSYEQYF. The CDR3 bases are TGTGCCAGCAGTTCCCTACGGGCTAGCGGGAGTCAGTCCTACGAGCAGTACTTC.

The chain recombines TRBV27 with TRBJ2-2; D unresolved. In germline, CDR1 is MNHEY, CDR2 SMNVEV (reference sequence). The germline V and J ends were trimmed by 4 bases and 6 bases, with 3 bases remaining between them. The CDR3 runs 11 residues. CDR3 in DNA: TGTGCCAGCAGTTCGTCCGGGGAGCTGTTTTTT. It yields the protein CASSSSGELFF.

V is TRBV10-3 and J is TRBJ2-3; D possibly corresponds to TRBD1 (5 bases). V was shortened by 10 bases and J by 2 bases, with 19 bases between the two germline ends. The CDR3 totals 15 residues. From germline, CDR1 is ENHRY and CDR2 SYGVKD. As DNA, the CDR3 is TGTGCCACCCTAAGAGACAGCCCAGCCACAGATACGCAGTATTTT. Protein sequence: CATLRDSPATDTQYF.

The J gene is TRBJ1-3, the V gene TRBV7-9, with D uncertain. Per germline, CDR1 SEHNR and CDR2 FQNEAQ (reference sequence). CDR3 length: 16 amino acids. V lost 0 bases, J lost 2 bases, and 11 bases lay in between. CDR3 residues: CASSLAGLLAGNTIYF. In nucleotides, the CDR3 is TGTGCCAGCAGCTTAGCAGGTCTTCTCGCTGGAAACACCATATATTTT.

CDR3 protein: CASSPGQFGNQPQHF. The CDR3, as DNA: TGTGCCAGCAGCCCCGGACAGTTTGGCAATCAGCCCCAGCATTTT. The chain carries TRBV6-5 and TRBJ1-5, with D perhaps TRBD1 (6 bases). The CDR3 consists of 15 residues. The germline V and J ends were trimmed by 6 bases and 2 bases, with 14 bases remaining between them. Per germline, CDR1 MNHEY and CDR2 SVGAGI.

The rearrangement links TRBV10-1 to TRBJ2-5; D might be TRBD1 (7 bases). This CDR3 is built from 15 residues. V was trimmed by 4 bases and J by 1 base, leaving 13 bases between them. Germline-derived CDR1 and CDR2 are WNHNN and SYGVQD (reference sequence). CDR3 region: CASSVSQGGQETQYF. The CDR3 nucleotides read TGCGCCAGCAGTGTCTCCCAGGGGGGCCAAGAGACCCAGTACTTC.

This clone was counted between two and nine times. In DNA form, the CDR3 reads TGTGCCAGCAGTTTACAGGACAGGGCCCCGGAGACCCAGTACTTC. As protein: CASSLQDRAPETQYF. This chain joins TRBV6-5 and TRBJ2-5, with TRBD1 matching 8 bases. The CDR3 totals 15 residues. The J segment lost 5 bases and the V segment lost 4 bases, leaving 9 bases of the junction unmatched. Germline V lookup: CDR1 MNHEY, CDR2 SVGAGI.